This TCR beta chain stems from a study of T-cell memory formation after mild COVID-19. In the study overall: TCR clusters were mostly confined to one donor each.

The V segment lost 5 bases and the J segment 3 bases; nucleotides outside the gene matches: 10. The CDR3 is made up of 16 amino acids. Germline V lookup: CDR1 SGHVS, CDR2 FQNEAQ. From the 5' RACE reads, TCRdb called clonotypes with MiXCR, one entry per CDR3 protein. The sample contains approximately 190,000 distinct CDR3 sequences, 18% of which appear only once. The genes are TRBV7-8 and TRBJ2-1, with 7 bases matching TRBD1. The specimen was PBMCs or a T cell subset sorted from them (not recorded which). The sequence was collected from an adult woman who had mild COVID-19 (a few samples of this study predate the infection). Cell type and time point are not known. CDR3 sequence: CASSVRDRSLYNEQFF. CDR3 in DNA: TGTGCCAGCAGCGTTCGGGACAGATCTCTCTACAATGAGCAGTTCTTC. The full variable domain, its missing parts supplied by reference TRBV7-8 and TRBJ2-1, is GAGVSQSPRYKVAKRGQDVALRCDPISGHVSLFWYQQALGQGPEFLTYFQNEAQLDKSGLPSDRFFAERPEGSVSTLKIQRTQQEDSAVYLCASSVRDRSLYNEQFFGPGTRLTVL.